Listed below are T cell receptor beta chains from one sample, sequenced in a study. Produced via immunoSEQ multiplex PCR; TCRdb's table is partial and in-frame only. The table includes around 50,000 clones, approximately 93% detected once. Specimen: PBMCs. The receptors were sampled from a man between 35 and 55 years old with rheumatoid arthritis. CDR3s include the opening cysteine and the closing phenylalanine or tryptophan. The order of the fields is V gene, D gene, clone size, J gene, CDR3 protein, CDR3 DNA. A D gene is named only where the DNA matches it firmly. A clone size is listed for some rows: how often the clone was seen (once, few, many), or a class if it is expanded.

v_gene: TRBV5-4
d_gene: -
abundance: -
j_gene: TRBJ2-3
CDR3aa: CASSLGGTDTQYF
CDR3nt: TGTGCCAGCAGCCTCGGAGGAACAGATACGCAGTATTTT

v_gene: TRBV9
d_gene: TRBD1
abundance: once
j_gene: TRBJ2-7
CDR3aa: CASSVEGQGAYEQYF
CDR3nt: TGTGCCAGCAGCGTAGAGGGACAGGGGGCGTACGAGCAGTACTTC

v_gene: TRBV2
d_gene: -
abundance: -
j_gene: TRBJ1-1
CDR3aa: CASSENLPGNTEAFF
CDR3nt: TGTGCCAGCAGTGAAAACTTACCGGGGAACACTGAAGCTTTCTTT

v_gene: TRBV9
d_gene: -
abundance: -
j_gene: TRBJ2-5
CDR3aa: CASSVSKGQRFQETQYF
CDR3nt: TGTGCCAGCAGCGTATCTAAGGGACAAAGGTTCCAAGAGACCCAGTACTTC

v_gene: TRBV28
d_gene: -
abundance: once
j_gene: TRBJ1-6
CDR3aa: CASSGGDTSSYNSPLHF
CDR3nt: TGTGCCAGCAGTGGCGGTGATACCAGCTCCTATAATTCACCCCTCCACTTT

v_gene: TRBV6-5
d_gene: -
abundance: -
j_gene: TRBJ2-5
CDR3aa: CASSYGPQGSQETQYF
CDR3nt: TGTGCCAGCAGTTACGGTCCACAGGGCTCTCAAGAGACCCAGTACTTC

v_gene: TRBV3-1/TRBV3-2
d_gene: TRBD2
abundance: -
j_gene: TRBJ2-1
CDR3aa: CASSQEGLASKRVFF
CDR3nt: TGTGCCAGCAGCCAAGAAGGACTAGCCAGTAAACGGGTGTTCTTC

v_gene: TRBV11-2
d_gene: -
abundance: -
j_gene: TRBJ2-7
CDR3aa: CASSLALSTYEQYF
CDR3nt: TGTGCCAGCAGCTTAGCTCTGTCAACCTACGAGCAGTACTTC

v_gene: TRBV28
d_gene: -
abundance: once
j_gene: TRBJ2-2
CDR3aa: CASSFVSGGPGELFF
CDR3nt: TGTGCCAGCAGTTTCGTCTCAGGGGGGCCCGGGGAGCTGTTTTTT

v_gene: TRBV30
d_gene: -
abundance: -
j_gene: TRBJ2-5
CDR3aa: CAWSLMWETQYF
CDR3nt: TGTGCCTGGAGTCTTATGTGGGAGACCCAGTACTTC

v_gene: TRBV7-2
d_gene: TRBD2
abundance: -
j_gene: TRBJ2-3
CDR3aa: CASSPLAGGSDTQYF
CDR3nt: TGTGCCAGCAGCCCCCTGGCGGGAGGTTCGGATACGCAGTATTTT

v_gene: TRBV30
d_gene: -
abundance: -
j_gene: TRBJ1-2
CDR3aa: CAWSLGGSFWGYTF
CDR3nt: TGTGCCTGGAGTTTAGGCGGCTCCTTCTGGGGCTACACCTTC

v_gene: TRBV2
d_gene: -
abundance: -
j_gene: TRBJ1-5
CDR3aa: CASSWTDSNQPQHF
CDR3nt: TGTGCCAGCAGTTGGACAGATAGCAATCAGCCCCAGCATTTT

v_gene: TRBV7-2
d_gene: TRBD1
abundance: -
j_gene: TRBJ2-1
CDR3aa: CASSFDSGQGSYNEQFF
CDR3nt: TGTGCCAGCAGCTTTGACTCGGGACAGGGATCCTACAATGAGCAGTTCTTC

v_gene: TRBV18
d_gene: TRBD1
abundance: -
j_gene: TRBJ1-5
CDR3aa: CASSLTGGRQPQHF
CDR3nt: TGTGCCAGCTCATTGACAGGGGGACGACAGCCCCAGCATTTT

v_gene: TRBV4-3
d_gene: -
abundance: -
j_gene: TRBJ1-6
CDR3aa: CASSQDPTLSNSPLHF
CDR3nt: TGCGCCAGCAGCCAAGACCCCACGTTGAGTAATTCACCCCTCCACTTT

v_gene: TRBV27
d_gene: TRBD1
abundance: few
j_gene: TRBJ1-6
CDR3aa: CASSLNRGPPLHF
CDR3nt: TGTGCCAGCAGTCTCAACAGGGGACCACCCCTCCACTTT

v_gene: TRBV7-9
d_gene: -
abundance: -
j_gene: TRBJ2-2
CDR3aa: CASSFLVNTGELFF
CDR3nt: TGTGCCAGCAGCTTTTTGGTGAACACCGGGGAGCTGTTTTTT

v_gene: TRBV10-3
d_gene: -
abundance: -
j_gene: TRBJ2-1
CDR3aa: CAISEPWISYNEQFF
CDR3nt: TGTGCCATCAGTGAGCCCTGGATATCCTACAATGAGCAGTTCTTC

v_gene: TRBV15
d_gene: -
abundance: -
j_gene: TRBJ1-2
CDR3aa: CATSRAGSYTF
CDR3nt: TGTGCCACCAGCAGAGCCGGTAGCTACACCTTC

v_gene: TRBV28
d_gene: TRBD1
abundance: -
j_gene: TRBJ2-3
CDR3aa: CASSLTGGPEYLITDTQYF
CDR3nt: TGTGCCAGCAGCCTCACAGGGGGCCCCGAGTACCTAATCACAGATACGCAGTATTTT

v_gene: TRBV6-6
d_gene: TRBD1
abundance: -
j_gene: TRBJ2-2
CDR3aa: CASSLQGGEGELFF
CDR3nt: TGTGCCAGCAGTCTACAGGGGGGAGAAGGGGAGCTGTTTTTT